This T cell receptor beta chain was obtained from a study of OX40 agonist ivuxolimab in advanced cancers. Deletions cut 5 bases from V and 2 bases from J, with 10 bases between. The CDR3 runs 13 residues. The V gene's germline CDR1 is SGHTA and CDR2 FQGNSA. This clone was seen only a few times. Measured with immunoSEQ multiplex PCR; TCRdb has only the in-frame clones, and not every one. The table includes about 67,000 clones, more than 75% detected once. The rearrangement links TRBV7-2 to TRBJ2-7; the D call may be TRBD1 or TRBD2 (5 bases each). The clonotype comes from an adult with an advanced solid tumor such as melanoma, head and neck, liver or kidney cancer. Here the sequenced sample was CD4+ or CD8+ T cells sorted from blood, taken in a trial of the OX40 agonist ivuxolimab. The chain's CDR3 is CASSRDAPYEQYF. CDR3 DNA: TGTGCCAGCAGCCGGGACGCACCCTACGAGCAGTACTTC.